The text below deals with one T cell receptor (beta chain). Under the authors' procedure: Estimation of nucleated cell counts relied on the amplification of reference gene primers. This table comes from immunoSEQ multiplex PCR, and its TCRdb copy is limited to in-frame clones, with some not included. The V and J calls and clone size come from that table; D and trimming were worked out from the DNA. The profile shows tens of thousands of clones, roughly 80% of them singletons. This sample was taken from a study of blood T cell repertoires in COVID-19. Study context: The United States, Italy and Spain provided the acute and convalescent COVID-19 samples.

Germline lookup yields CDR1 MNHEY and CDR2 SVGAGI. The CDR3 contains 12 residues. The sample comprised peripheral blood. The chain employs TRBV6-5 and TRBJ2-6; D is possibly TRBD2 (6 bases). The TCR comes from a woman in her 70s with acute or convalescent COVID-19. The CDR3 nucleotides are TGTGCGGGGGGCTCTGGGGCCAACGTCCTGACTTTC. Translated, it gives CAGGSGANVLTF.